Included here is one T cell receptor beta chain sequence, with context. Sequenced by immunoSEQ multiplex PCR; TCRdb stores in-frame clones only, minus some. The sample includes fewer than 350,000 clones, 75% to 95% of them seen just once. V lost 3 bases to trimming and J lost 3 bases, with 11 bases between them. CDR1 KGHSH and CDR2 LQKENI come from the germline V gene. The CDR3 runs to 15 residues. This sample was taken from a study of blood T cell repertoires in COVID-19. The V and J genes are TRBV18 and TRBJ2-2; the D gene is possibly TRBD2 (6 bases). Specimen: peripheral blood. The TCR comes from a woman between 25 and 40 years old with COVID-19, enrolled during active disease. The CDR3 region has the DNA TGTGCCAGCTCACCGGAGGGCCGGGACACCGGGGAGCTGTTTTTT. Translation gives CASSPEGRDTGELFF.